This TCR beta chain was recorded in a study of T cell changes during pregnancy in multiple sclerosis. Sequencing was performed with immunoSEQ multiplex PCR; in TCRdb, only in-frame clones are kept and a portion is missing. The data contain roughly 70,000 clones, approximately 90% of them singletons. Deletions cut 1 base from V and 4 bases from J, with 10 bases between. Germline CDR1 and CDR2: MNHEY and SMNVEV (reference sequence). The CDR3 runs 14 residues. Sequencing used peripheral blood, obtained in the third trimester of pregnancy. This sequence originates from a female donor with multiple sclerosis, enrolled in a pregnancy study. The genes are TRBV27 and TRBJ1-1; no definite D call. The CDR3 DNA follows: TGTGCCAGCAGTTTATTAATCCGGGGCACTGAAGCTTTCTTT. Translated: CASSLLIRGTEAFF.